This passage covers 12 T cell receptor beta chains from one sample sequenced in a study of T-cell memory formation after mild COVID-19. TCRdb analysed the 5' RACE reads with MiXCR anew, one entry per CDR3 protein. The sample carries 200,000 to 250,000 distinct CDR3 sequences, 8.5% to 9.5% recorded once. The specimen was PBMCs or a T cell subset sorted from them (not recorded which). These receptors originate from a young man who had mild COVID-19 (a few samples of this study predate the infection). Cell type and time point are not known.

The chain joins TRBV5-4 to TRBJ2-2; TRBD1 agrees at 11 bases. CDR1 is SGHNT and CDR2 is YYREEE in the germline V gene (reference sequence). CDR3 length equals 14 residues. V was clipped by 4 bases and J by 6 bases; unmatched bases: 2. The CDR3 DNA sequence: TGTGCCAGCAGCCGGACAGGGGGCTCCGGGGAGCTGTTTTTT. Residues: CASSRTGGSGELFF.

This chain links TRBV15 with TRBJ2-5; D perhaps matches TRBD1 (7 bases). V lost 1 base and J lost 3, with 15 bases in between. CDR3 size: 16 residues. Germline V gene sequence: CDR1 LNHNV, CDR2 YYDKDF (reference sequence). CDR3 residues: CATSRGRTGGEETQYF. CDR3 nucleotide sequence: TGTGCCACCAGCAGAGGGAGGACAGGAGGGGAAGAGACCCAGTACTTC.

The chain is built from TRBV27 and TRBJ1-4; 8 positions match TRBD1. Germline values: CDR1 MNHEY, CDR2 SMNVEV (reference sequence). The CDR3 is 14 residues long. V lost 8 bases and J lost 4; bases outside the gene matches: 6. Here the CDR3 reads CASRRTGLNEKLFF. As DNA, the CDR3 is TGTGCCAGCCGTCGGACAGGGCTTAATGAAAAACTGTTTTTT.

This clonotype was picked up a small number of times. The chain carries TRBV6-2 or TRBV6-3 and TRBJ2-3; a possible D gene is TRBD1 (5 bases). V lost 3 bases, J lost 4 bases, and 11 bases lay in between. The CDR3 has 14 residues. CDR1 is MNHEY, CDR2 SVGEGT, per germline. The CDR3 DNA reads TGTGCCAGCAGTTATGTCAGGGCGGCAGATACGCAGTATTTT. Translated, it gives CASSYVRAADTQYF.

This clonotype has just a few counts. The chain combines TRBV13 with TRBJ1-1, with D possibly TRBD1 on 5 matching bases. This CDR3 contains 15 residues. Trimming pared 4 bases from V and 6 bases from J, leaving 18 bases between. Germline V lookup: CDR1 PRHDT, CDR2 FYEKMQ (reference sequence). CDR3 nucleotides: TGTGCCAGCAGCTCGAATACCCAGGGCAGGGCTGAAGCTTTCTTT. It encodes CASSSNTQGRAEAFF.

This clonotype was detected many times. The chain has TRBV27 and TRBJ2-5, with TRBD1 identical over 8 bases. CDR1 is MNHEY and CDR2 is SMNVEV in the germline V gene (reference sequence). J gave up 5 bases and V 5 bases, and 4 bases lay outside the gene matches. CDR3 size: 13 residues. CDR3 bases: TGTGCCAGCAGTACCAGGGGGCGGGAGACCCAGTACTTC. Translating it yields CASSTRGRETQYF.

The sample holds many counts of this clonotype. The V and J genes are TRBV12-3 or TRBV12-4 and TRBJ2-3; D perhaps matches TRBD2 (6 bases). CDR3 length: 15 residues. The V end was cut by 7 bases, the J end by 5 bases, with 19 bases between. CDR3 nucleotides: TGTGCCAGCATCAGGCGGGATACACTCGTAGATACGCAGTATTTT. Its translation is CASIRRDTLVDTQYF.

This chain connects TRBV5-1 to TRBJ1-2; D possibly corresponds to TRBD1 (5 bases). The CDR3 totals 15 residues. Looked up from germline, CDR1 is SGHRS and CDR2 is YFSETQ. Trimming shortened V by 2 bases and J by 5 bases, and 16 bases separated the two germline ends. Here the CDR3 reads CASSFPGGASYGYTF. The CDR3 nucleotides read TGCGCCAGCAGCTTCCCCGGGGGTGCTAGTTATGGCTACACCTTC.

This clonotype was counted many times. This sequence joins TRBV7-9 and TRBJ2-3; 9 nucleotides match TRBD2. This CDR3 contains 18 residues. V lost 3 bases and J lost 4; bases outside the gene matches: 14. CDR1 and CDR2 (germline): SEHNR, FQNEAQ (reference sequence). The CDR3 sequence is CASSFGVLSGGPADTQYF. The CDR3 coding sequence is TGTGCCAGCAGCTTCGGGGTTCTTAGCGGGGGACCCGCAGATACGCAGTATTTT. The full variable domain, its missing parts supplied by reference TRBV7-9 and TRBJ2-3, is DTGVSQNPRHKITKRGQNVTFRCDPISEHNRLYWYRQTLGQGPEFLTYFQNEAQLEKSRLLSDRFSAERPKGSFSTLEIQRTEQGDSAMYLCASSFGVLSGGPADTQYFGPGTRLTVL.

This clonotype appeared many times. CDR3 region: CSAAPGAGSTDTQYF. DNA for the CDR3: TGCAGTGCAGCCCCGGGGGCAGGGAGCACAGATACGCAGTATTTT. This chain joins TRBV20-1 and TRBJ2-3, with D possibly being TRBD1 or TRBD2 (6 bases each). V lost 6 bases and J lost 0, with 16 bases in between. Germline assignment: CDR1 DFQATT and CDR2 SNEGSKA (reference sequence). The CDR3 spans 15 residues.

V usage is TRBV4-3 and J usage is TRBJ2-2; D possibly matches TRBD1 or TRBD2 (5 bases each). Trimming took off 1 base at V and 4 bases at J, with 16 bases between the two ends. Looked up from germline, CDR1 is LGHNA and CDR2 is YSLEER. This CDR3 has 17 amino acids. CDR3 nucleotides: TGCGCCAGCAGCCAAGGACCGACGCTGAGGGGCACCGGGGAGCTGTTTTTT. This sequence encodes CASSQGPTLRGTGELFF.

This clonotype was recorded a few times. The genes are TRBV3-1 and TRBJ1-5, with D maybe TRBD1 (5 bases). The CDR3 runs to 16 residues. CDR1 and CDR2 from the germline V gene are LGHDT and YNNKEL (reference sequence). V gave up 1 base and J gave up 3 bases, with 13 bases separating them. The CDR3 DNA is TGTGCCAGCAGCCAAGGGGGGGGGTATGACAATCAGCCCCAGCATTTT. This codes for CASSQGGGYDNQPQHF.